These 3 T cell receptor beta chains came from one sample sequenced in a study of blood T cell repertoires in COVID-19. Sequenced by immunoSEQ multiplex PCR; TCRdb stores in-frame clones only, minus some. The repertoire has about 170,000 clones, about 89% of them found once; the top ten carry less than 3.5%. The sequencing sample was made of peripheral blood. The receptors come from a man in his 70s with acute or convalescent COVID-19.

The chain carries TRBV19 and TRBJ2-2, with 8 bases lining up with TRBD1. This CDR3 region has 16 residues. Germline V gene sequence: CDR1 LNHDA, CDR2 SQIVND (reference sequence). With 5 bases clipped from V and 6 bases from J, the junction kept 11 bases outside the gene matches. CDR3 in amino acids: CASSSDRALTPGELFF. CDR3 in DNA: TGTGCCAGTAGTTCGGACAGGGCCCTAACCCCCGGGGAGCTGTTTTTT.

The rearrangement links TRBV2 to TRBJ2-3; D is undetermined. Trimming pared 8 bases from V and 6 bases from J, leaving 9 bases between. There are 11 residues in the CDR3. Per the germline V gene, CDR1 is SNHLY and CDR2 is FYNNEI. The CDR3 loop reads CASSYEDTQYF. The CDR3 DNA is TGTGCCAGCTCGTATGAGGATACGCAGTATTTT.

Written as DNA, the CDR3 is TGCAGCGTTACGACAGGGAACTATGGCTACACCTTC. It yields the protein CSVTTGNYGYTF. The chain is built from TRBV29-1 and TRBJ1-2; 7 nucleotides align to TRBD1. The CDR3 is made up of 12 amino acids. Germline V CDR1 and CDR2: SQVTM, ANQGSEA. J lost 2 bases, V lost 5 bases, and 2 bases had no gene match.